Here is one T cell receptor (beta chain) with its context. Its matching antigen is unknown. The sample originates from a study of blood T cells in healthy people across ages. Findings and caveats of the study: In long-lived donors, naive CD4+ cell counts and diversity exceeded those of aged donors. Getting older went along with TCR beta diversity per million T cells dropping roughly linearly.

Germline CDR1 and CDR2: DFQATT and SNEGSKA (reference sequence). Trimming took 0 bases from V and 1 from J, leaving 9 bases between them. The CDR3 is 15 amino acids. A second PCR of roughly 7 to 11 cycles used a sample-barcoded 5' primer and a J-beta primer mix. TCRdb re-derived calls from the 5' RACE reads in MiXCR, one entry per CDR3 protein. The sample comprises approximately 800,000 distinct CDR3 sequences, about 56% of which are singletons, and about a quarter rests with the top ten. This rearrangement joins TRBV20-1 to TRBJ1-4; no clear D gene. Sequences were obtained from blood. The clonotype comes from a man between 40 and 49 years old in good health. DNA for the CDR3: TGCAGTGCTAGAGATCCGGCGGTAACTAATGAAAAACTGTTTTTT. Its translation: CSARDPAVTNEKLFF.